This TCR beta chain emerged from a study of T-cell memory formation after mild COVID-19. A few counts support this clonotype. V lost 5 bases, J lost 1 base, and 9 bases lay in between. This CDR3 spans 14 amino acids. Germline-derived CDR1 and CDR2 are ENHRY and SYGVKD. From 5'RACE with constant-segment primers came TCR alpha and TCR beta cDNA libraries that carried sample barcodes and UMIs. TCRdb redid the calling of the 5' RACE reads with MiXCR, one entry per CDR3 protein. The table lists some 190,000 distinct CDR3 sequences, around 19% of them singletons. V gene TRBV10-3 combines with J gene TRBJ1-5; tentative D call: TRBD1 (5 bases). The clonotype comes from an adult woman who had mild COVID-19 (a few samples of this study predate the infection). Cell type and time point are not known. Specimen: PBMCs or a T cell subset sorted from them (not recorded which). CDR3 sequence: CAISQGLSNQPQHF. The CDR3 nucleotides read TGTGCCATCAGTCAGGGTTTAAGCAATCAGCCCCAGCATTTT.